The 4 T cell receptor beta chains reported below all come from one sample, sequenced in a study of neoadjuvant anti-PD-1 for oral cavity cancer. Time point noted: after neoadjuvant nivolumab, at surgical resection. Method: immunoSEQ multiplex PCR; TCRdb's copy keeps in-frame clones and lacks some. The profile shows 55,000 to 75,000 clones, approximately 87% of them singletons. The specimen was PBMCs, collected after nivolumab (anti-PD-1) treatment. These receptors originate from a person aged 40 to 85 with oral cavity squamous cell carcinoma.

The V gene is TRBV9, the J gene TRBJ2-1; the D is unclear. V dropped 3 bases and J dropped 9 bases, with 7 bases sitting between them. The germline V gene has CDR1 SGDLS and CDR2 YYNGEE. The CDR3 covers 11 residues. The CDR3 region has the DNA TGTGCCAGCAGCGACGTTGGTGAGCAGTTCTTC. This codes for CASSDVGEQFF.

This chain links TRBV29-1 with TRBJ2-4; a possible D gene is TRBD2 (6 bases). The CDR3 runs 15 residues. The ends were cut back, 1 base at V and 3 bases at J, with 13 bases in the middle. The germline CDR1 and CDR2 sequences are SQVTM and ANQGSEA. This CDR3 is CSVEVPGVNKNIQYF. DNA of the CDR3: TGCAGCGTTGAAGTACCGGGAGTTAACAAAAACATTCAGTACTTC. The whole variable domain, filled in from reference TRBV29-1 and TRBJ2-4, reads SAVISQKPSRDICQRGTSLTIQCQVDSQVTMMFWYRQQPGQSLTLIATANQGSEATYESGFVIDKFPISRPNLTFSTLTVSNMSPEDSSIYLCSVEVPGVNKNIQYFGAGTRLSVL.

The chain carries TRBV19 and TRBJ2-7; D may be TRBD1 or TRBD2 (6 bases each). Germline V gene data show CDR1 as LNHDA and CDR2 as SQIVND (reference sequence). V gave up 5 bases and J gave up 13 bases, with 21 bases separating them. The CDR3 sequence is 13 residues long. CDR3 bases: TGTGCCAGTAGTGACTCCGGGACGCCGGGGGCCTACTTC. Its translation is CASSDSGTPGAYF.

This clone has only one observation. This chain connects TRBV4-2 to TRBJ1-1; tentative D call: TRBD1 (6 bases). The CDR3 is made up of 13 amino acids. Trimming took 5 bases from V and 7 from J, leaving 14 bases between them. The germline CDR1 and CDR2 sequences are LGHNA and YNFKEQ. In DNA form, the CDR3 reads TGTGCCAGCAGCACAGGGAGGACGGGTGAAGCTTTCTTT. Its protein product is CASSTGRTGEAFF.